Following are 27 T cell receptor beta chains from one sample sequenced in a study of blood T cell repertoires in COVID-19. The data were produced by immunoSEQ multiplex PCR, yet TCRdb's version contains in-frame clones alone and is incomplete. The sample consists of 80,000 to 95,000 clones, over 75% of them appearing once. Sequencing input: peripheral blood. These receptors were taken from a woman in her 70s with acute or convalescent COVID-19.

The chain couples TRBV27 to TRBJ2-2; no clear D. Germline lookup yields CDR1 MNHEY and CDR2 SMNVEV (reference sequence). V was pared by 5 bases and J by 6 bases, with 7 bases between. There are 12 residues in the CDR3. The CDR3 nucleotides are TGTGCCAGCAGTCCGGGTGCCGGGGAGCTGTTTTTT. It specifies CASSPGAGELFF.

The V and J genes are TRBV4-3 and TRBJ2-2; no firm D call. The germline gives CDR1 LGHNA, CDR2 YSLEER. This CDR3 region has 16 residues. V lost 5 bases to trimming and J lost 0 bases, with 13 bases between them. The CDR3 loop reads CASSYDNSANTGELFF. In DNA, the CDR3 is TGCGCCAGCAGCTATGACAATTCGGCGAACACCGGGGAGCTGTTTTTT.

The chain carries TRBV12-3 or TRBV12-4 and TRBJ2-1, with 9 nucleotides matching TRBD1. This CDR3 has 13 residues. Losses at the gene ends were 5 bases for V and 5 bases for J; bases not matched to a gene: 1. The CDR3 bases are TGTGCCAGCAGTAGGACAGGGGACAATGAGCAGTTCTTC. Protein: CASSRTGDNEQFF.

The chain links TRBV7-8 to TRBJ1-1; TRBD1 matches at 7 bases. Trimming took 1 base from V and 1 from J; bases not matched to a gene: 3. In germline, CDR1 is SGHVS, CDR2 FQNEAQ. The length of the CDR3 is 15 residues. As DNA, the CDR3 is TGTGCCAGCAGCTTAGAGGGACAGCAGAACACTGAAGCTTTCTTT. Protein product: CASSLEGQQNTEAFF.

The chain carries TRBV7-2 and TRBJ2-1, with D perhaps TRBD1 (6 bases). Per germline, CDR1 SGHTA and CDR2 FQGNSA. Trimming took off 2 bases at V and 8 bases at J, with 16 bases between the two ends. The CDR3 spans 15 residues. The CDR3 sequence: CASSLSGVSNHEQFF. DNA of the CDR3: TGTGCCAGCAGCTTATCAGGGGTTTCCAATCATGAGCAGTTCTTC. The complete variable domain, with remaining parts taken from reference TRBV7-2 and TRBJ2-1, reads GAGVSQSPSNKVTEKGKDVELRCDPISGHTALYWYRQSLGQGLEFLIYFQGNSAPDKSGLPSDRFSAERTGGSVSTLTIQRTQQEDSAVYLCASSLSGVSNHEQFFGPGTRLTVL.

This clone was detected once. For the CDR3, the DNA is TGTGCCAGCAGCTTGTATCAGTACGAGCAGTACGTC. Residues: CASSLYQYEQYV. V usage is TRBV5-6 and J usage is TRBJ2-7, with D unresolved. Germline V gene lookup returns CDR1 SGHDT and CDR2 YYEEEE. The CDR3 extends over 12 amino acids. V shed 1 base and J shed 4 bases, with 6 bases lying between them.

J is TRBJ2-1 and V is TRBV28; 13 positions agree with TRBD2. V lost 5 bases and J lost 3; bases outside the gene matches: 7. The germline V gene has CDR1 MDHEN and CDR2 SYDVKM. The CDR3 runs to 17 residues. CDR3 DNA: TGTGCCAGCAGTCCAGGACTAGCGGGGGCAAACTACAATGAGCAGTTCTTC. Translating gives CASSPGLAGANYNEQFF.

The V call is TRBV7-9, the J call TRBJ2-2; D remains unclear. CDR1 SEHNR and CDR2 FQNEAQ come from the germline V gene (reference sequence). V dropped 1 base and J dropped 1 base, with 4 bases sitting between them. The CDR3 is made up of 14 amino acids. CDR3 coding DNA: TGTGCCAGCAGCTTAGGGCAGAACACCGGGGAGCTGTTTTTT. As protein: CASSLGQNTGELFF. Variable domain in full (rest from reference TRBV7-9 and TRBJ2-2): DTGVSQNPRHKITKRGQNVTFRCDPISEHNRLYWYRQTLGQGPEFLTYFQNEAQLEKSRLLSDRFSAERPKGSFSTLEIQRTEQGDSAMYLCASSLGQNTGELFFGEGSRLTVL.

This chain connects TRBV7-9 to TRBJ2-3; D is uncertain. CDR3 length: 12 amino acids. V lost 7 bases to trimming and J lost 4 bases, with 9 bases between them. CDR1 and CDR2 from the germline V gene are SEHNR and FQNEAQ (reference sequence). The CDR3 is CASNLGPDTQYF. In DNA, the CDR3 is TGTGCCAGCAACCTCGGTCCAGATACGCAGTATTTT.

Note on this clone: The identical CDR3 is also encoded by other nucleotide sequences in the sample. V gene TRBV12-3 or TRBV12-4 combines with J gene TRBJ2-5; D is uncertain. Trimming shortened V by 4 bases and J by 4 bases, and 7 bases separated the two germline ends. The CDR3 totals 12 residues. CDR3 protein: CASSYFGETQYF. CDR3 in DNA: TGTGCCAGCAGTTACTTTGGAGAGACCCAGTACTTC.

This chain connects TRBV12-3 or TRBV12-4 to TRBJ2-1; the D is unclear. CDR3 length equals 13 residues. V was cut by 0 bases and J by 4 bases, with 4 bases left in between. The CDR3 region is CASSLARYNEQFF. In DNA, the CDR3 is TGTGCCAGCAGTTTAGCGAGGTACAATGAGCAGTTCTTC.

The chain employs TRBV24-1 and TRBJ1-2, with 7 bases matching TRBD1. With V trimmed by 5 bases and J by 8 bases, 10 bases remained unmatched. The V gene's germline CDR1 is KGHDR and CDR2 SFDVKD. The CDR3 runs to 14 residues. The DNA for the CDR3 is TGTGCCACCAGTGCCCGGGACAGCCCTGGGGGCTACACCTTC. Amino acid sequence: CATSARDSPGGYTF.

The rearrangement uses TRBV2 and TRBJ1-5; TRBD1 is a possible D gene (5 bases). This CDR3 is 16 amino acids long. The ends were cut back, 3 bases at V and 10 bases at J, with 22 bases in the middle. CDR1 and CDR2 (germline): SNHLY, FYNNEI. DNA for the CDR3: TGTGCCAGCAGTGATCCCTCCCGGGGAGGGGCACGCCCCCAGCATTTT. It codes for CASSDPSRGGARPQHF.

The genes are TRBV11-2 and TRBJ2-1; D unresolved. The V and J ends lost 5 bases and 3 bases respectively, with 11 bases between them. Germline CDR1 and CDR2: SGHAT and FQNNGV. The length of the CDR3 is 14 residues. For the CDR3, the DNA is TGTGCCAGCAGCCTCGTCTTCCTCTACAATGAGCAGTTCTTC. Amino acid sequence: CASSLVFLYNEQFF.

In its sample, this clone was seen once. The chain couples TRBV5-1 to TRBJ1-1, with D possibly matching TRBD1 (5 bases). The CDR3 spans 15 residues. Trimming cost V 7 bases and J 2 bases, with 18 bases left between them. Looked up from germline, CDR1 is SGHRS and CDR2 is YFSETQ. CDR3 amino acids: CASRSSGRTNTEAFF. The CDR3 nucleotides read TGCGCCAGCCGCTCGTCCGGCAGGACAAACACTGAAGCTTTCTTT.

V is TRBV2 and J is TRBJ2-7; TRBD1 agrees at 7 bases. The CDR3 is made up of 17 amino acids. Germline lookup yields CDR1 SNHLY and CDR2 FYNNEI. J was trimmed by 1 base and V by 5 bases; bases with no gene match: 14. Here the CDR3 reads CASSLSAPLGQSYEQYV. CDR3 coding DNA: TGTGCCAGCAGTCTTTCCGCCCCCCTGGGACAGTCCTACGAGCAGTACGTC.

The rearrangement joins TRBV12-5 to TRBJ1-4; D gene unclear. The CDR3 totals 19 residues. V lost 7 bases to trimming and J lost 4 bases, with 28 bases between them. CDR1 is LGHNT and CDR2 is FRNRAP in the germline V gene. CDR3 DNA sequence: TGTGCTAGTGCCCCGAGCATTGGTCTAGAAACCGGATTTAATGAAAAACTGTTTTTT. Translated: CASAPSIGLETGFNEKLFF.

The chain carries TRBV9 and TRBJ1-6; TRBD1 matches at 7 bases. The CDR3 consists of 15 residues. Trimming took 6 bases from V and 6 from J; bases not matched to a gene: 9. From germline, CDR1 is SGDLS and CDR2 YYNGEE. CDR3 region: CASTLGDSLNSPLHF. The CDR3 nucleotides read TGTGCCAGCACCCTCGGGGACAGCCTTAATTCACCCCTCCACTTT.

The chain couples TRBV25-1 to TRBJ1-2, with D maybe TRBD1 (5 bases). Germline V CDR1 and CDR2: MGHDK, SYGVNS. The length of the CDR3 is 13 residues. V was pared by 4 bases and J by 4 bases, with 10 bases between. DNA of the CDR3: TGTGCCAGCAGTGGGGGGGTGGGCTATGGCTACACCTTC. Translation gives CASSGGVGYGYTF.

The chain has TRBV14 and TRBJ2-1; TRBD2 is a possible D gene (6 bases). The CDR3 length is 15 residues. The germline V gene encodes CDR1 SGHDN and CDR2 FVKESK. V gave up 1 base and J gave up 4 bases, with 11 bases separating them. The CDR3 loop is CASSQAWDSYNEQFF. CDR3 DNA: TGTGCCAGCAGCCAAGCTTGGGACTCTTACAATGAGCAGTTCTTC.

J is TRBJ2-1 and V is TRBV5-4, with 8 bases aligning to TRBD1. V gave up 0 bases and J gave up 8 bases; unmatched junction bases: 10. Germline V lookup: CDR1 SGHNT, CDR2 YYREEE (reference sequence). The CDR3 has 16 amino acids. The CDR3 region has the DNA TGTGCCAGCAGCTTGGGCGTGGGACAGGCTGTAGATGAGCAGTTCTTC. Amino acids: CASSLGVGQAVDEQFF. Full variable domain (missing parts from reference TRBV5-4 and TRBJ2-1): ETGVTQSPTHLIKTRGQQVTLRCSSQSGHNTVSWYQQALGQGPQFIFQYYREEENGRGNFPPRFSGLQFPNYSSELNVNALELDDSALYLCASSLGVGQAVDEQFFGPGTRLTVL.

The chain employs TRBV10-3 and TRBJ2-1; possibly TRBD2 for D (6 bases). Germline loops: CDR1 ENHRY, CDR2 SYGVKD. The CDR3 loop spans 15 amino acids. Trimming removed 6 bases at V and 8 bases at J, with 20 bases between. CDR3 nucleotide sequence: TGTGCCATCAGCCGGGGACGGACTACCGGCGATGAGCAGTTCTTC. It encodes CAISRGRTTGDEQFF.

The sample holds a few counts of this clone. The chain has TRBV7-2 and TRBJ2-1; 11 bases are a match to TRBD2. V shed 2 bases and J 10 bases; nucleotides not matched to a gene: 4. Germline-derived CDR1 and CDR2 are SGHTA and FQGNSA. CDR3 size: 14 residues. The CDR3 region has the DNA TGTGCCAGCAGCTTAATAGCGGGGGGGCGGGAGCAGTTCTTC. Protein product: CASSLIAGGREQFF.

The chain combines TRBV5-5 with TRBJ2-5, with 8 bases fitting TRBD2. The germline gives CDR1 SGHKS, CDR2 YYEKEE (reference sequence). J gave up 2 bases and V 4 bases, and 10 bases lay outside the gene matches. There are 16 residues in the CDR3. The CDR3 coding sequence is TGTGCCAGCAGCCGGGGGGGACCCGCGAGGCAAGAGACCCAGTACTTC. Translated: CASSRGGPARQETQYF. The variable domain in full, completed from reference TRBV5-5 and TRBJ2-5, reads DAGVTQSPTHLIKTRGQQVTLRCSPISGHKSVSWYQQVLGQGPQFIFQYYEKEERGRGNFPDRFSARQFPNYSSELNVNALLLGDSALYLCASSRGGPARQETQYFGPGTRLLVL.

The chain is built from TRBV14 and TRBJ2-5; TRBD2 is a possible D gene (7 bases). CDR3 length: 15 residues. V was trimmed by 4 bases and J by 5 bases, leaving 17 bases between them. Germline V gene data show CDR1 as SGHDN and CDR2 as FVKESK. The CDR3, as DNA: TGTGCCAGCAGCCCCTACCGGGGGGCGGCGGAGACCCAGTACTTC. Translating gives CASSPYRGAAETQYF.

Here the CDR3 reads CASSLVGASYGYTF. The DNA of the CDR3 is TGTGCCAGCAGCTTAGTGGGAGCCTCTTATGGCTACACCTTC. The V and J genes are TRBV11-2 and TRBJ1-2; D is unclear. Germline values: CDR1 SGHAT, CDR2 FQNNGV. Trimming removed 1 base at V and 5 bases at J, with 11 bases between. This CDR3 is built from 14 residues.

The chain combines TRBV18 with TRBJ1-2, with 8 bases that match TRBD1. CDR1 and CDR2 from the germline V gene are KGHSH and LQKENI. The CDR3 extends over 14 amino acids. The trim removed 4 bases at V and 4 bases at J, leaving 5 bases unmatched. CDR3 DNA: TGTGCCAGCTCACGTGGACAGGGTGCCTATGGCTACACCTTC. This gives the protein CASSRGQGAYGYTF.